Presented here are 6 T cell receptor beta chains from one specimen sequenced in a study of T cells after yellow fever vaccination. TCRdb passed the 5' RACE reads through MiXCR, listing each CDR3 protein once. The repertoire holds hundreds of thousands of distinct CDR3 sequences, with around 12% as singletons. The sample here was CD4+ T cells sorted from PBMCs, taken 15 days after the yellow fever booster vaccination. Source of these receptors: a man aged 18 to 35 who received the YFV17D yellow fever vaccine.

The chain uses TRBV28 and TRBJ2-1; a possible D gene is TRBD2 (7 bases). Germline V gene sequence: CDR1 MDHEN, CDR2 SYDVKM. Trimming cost V 5 bases and J 7 bases, with 15 bases left between them. The length of the CDR3 is 14 residues. Here the CDR3 DNA reads TGTGCCAGCAGTCCCGGGGGGCCGATGAATGAGCAGTTCTTC. Its translation: CASSPGGPMNEQFF.

This chain uses TRBV19 with TRBJ1-5; possible D gene TRBD1, 5 bases. Germline assignment: CDR1 LNHDA and CDR2 SQIVND (reference sequence). Trimming removed 3 bases from V and 2 bases from J, with 8 bases in between. The CDR3 has 14 residues. The chain's CDR3 is CASSIPTGNQPQHF. The CDR3 nucleotides read TGTGCCAGTAGTATCCCGACAGGCAATCAGCCCCAGCATTTT. Complete variable domain (other parts from reference TRBV19 and TRBJ1-5): DGGITQSPKYLFRKEGQNVTLSCEQNLNHDAMYWYRQDPGQGLRLIYYSQIVNDFQKGDIAEGYSVSREKKESFPLTVTSAQKNPTAFYLCASSIPTGNQPQHFGDGTRLSIL.

J is TRBJ2-1 and V is TRBV29-1, with D possibly matching TRBD1 (6 bases). The germline gives CDR1 SQVTM, CDR2 ANQGSEA. The V end lost 7 bases, the J end lost 8 bases, and 18 bases lay between the germline ends. This CDR3 comprises 13 residues. The CDR3 DNA sequence: TGCAGCGCCGTGACAGGAGGAGAGGATGAGCAGTTCTTC. The encoded protein is CSAVTGGEDEQFF.

The chain employs TRBV27 and TRBJ2-3, with 7 positions matching TRBD1. V trimming: 3 bases; J trimming: 3 bases; junction bases outside the gene matches: 6. CDR3 size: 15 residues. CDR1 MNHEY and CDR2 SMNVEV come from the germline V gene (reference sequence). The CDR3 spells CASSFRGLATDTQYF. In nucleotides, the CDR3 is TGTGCCAGCAGTTTCAGGGGGTTAGCTACAGATACGCAGTATTTT.

The table lists this clonotype with many counts. The V call is TRBV7-2, the J call TRBJ1-2, with D possibly TRBD1 on 5 matching bases. Germline-derived CDR1 and CDR2 are SGHTA and FQGNSA. V was pared by 1 base and J by 6 bases, with 15 bases between. This CDR3 is built from 15 residues. The CDR3 bases are TGTGCCAGCAGCTTAGACTGGGGCAGGGCGGATGGCTACACCTTC. This codes for CASSLDWGRADGYTF.

This sequence joins TRBV5-1 and TRBJ2-1, with a weak D call TRBD2 (5 bases). The CDR3 sequence is 15 residues long. Germline V CDR1 and CDR2: SGHRS, YFSETQ. V lost 0 bases and J lost 4, with 11 bases in between. CDR3 loop: CASSLAVSEYNEQFF. CDR3 coding DNA: TGCGCCAGCAGCTTGGCGGTTAGCGAATACAATGAGCAGTTCTTC.